The 20 T cell receptor beta chains in this list originate from one sample, sequenced in a study of blood T cells in healthy people across ages. Primers used in a second PCR of about 6 to 11 cycles were a sample-barcoded 5' primer and a J-beta primer mix. MiXCR, run by TCRdb on the 5' RACE reads, gives a single entry per CDR3 protein. The sample gives about 780,000 distinct CDR3 sequences, roughly 46% of which show up once; roughly 20% is in the top ten. The source material was blood. The receptors shown here come from an elderly man in good health.

This clonotype has only one observation. This may come from a read error, since a much larger clone is one base off. The V call is TRBV7-2, the J call TRBJ2-1; unclear D gene. The J call is in doubt because the DNA end fits TRBJ2-7 better. The CDR3 consists of 15 residues. The germline V gene encodes CDR1 SGHTA and CDR2 FQGNSA. In nucleotides, the CDR3 is TGTGCCAGCAGCTTAAGGCGCGGACCCGACAATGAGCAGTACTTC. Its translation: CASSLRRGPDNEQYF.

In this sample, this clonotype turned up once. This chain joins TRBV5-1 and TRBJ2-3; D is ambiguous. The V and J ends lost 0 bases and 2 bases respectively, with 13 bases between them. The CDR3 consists of 16 residues. From germline, CDR1 is SGHRS and CDR2 YFSETQ. CDR3 sequence reads: CASSLEGRISTDTQYF. CDR3 DNA sequence: TGCGCCAGCAGCTTGGAAGGACGCATTTCCACAGATACGCAGTATTTT.

The chain combines TRBV7-3 with TRBJ2-1, with TRBD2 as a possible D gene (6 bases). The germline CDR1 and CDR2 sequences are SGHTA and FQGTGA. V dropped 1 base and J dropped 3 bases, with 13 bases sitting between them. The CDR3 totals 16 residues. The CDR3 sequence is CASSLNSLEGYNEQFF. The CDR3 DNA follows: TGTGCCAGCAGCTTAAACTCTTTGGAGGGCTACAATGAGCAGTTCTTC.

In its sample, this clonotype was seen a few times. The genes are TRBV15 and TRBJ1-4; D uncertain. Germline-derived CDR1 and CDR2 are LNHNV and YYDKDF (reference sequence). The CDR3 covers 14 residues. V lost 1 base to trimming and J lost 0 bases, with 3 bases between them. The CDR3 nucleotides are TGTGCCACCAGCAGAGCCGCAACTAATGAAAAACTGTTTTTT. Its protein product is CATSRAATNEKLFF.

This clonotype was seen a few times. The CDR3 DNA follows: TGCGCCAGCAGCCAGACAGGGCCGGGTGGAGAGCAGTACTTC. Amino acids: CASSQTGPGGEQYF. The chain combines TRBV5-1 with TRBJ2-4, with 7 bases that match TRBD1. J was trimmed by 13 bases and V by 4 bases; bases with no gene match: 14. CDR1 and CDR2 (germline): SGHRS, YFSETQ. The CDR3 loop spans 14 amino acids.

V usage is TRBV3-1 and J usage is TRBJ2-4; 9 bases match TRBD2. From germline, CDR1 is LGHDT and CDR2 YNNKEL (reference sequence). The CDR3 contains 16 residues. V trimming: 4 bases; J trimming: 6 bases; junction bases outside the gene matches: 10. CDR3 protein: CASSPSAGGPVNIQYF. The CDR3 DNA follows: TGTGCCAGCAGCCCCTCGGCGGGAGGGCCAGTAAACATTCAGTACTTC.

This clonotype showed up just once. This chain joins TRBV15 and TRBJ2-1, with 10 bases identical to TRBD2. This CDR3 is 14 amino acids long. Germline V lookup: CDR1 LNHNV, CDR2 YYDKDF (reference sequence). After removal of 6 bases from V and 4 bases from J, the junction contained 3 bases not matched to a gene. The CDR3 DNA reads TGTGCCACCAGTGGGACTAGCGCTTACAATGAGCAGTTCTTC. Its translation: CATSGTSAYNEQFF.

This chain links TRBV7-9 with TRBJ2-5, with D uncertain. Trimming left V 1 base short and J 5 bases short, with 11 bases between. The length of the CDR3 is 14 residues. CDR1 SEHNR and CDR2 FQNEAQ come from the germline V gene (reference sequence). CDR3 loop: CASSLDSMAETQYF. In DNA, the CDR3 is TGTGCCAGCAGCTTAGATAGCATGGCGGAGACCCAGTACTTC.

V usage is TRBV7-8 and J usage is TRBJ1-1, with D hard to call. Germline V gives CDR1 SGHVS, CDR2 FQNEAQ. The CDR3 length is 15 residues. Trimming left V 5 bases short and J 0 bases short, with 13 bases between. CDR3 region: CASSPGRGMNTEAFF. In DNA, the CDR3 is TGTGCCAGCAGCCCTGGTCGGGGAATGAACACTGAAGCTTTCTTT.

As DNA, the CDR3 is TGTGCCAGCAGTTTCCACCTGAGAGAAAAACTGTTTTTT. It translates to CASSFHLREKLFF. The J gene is TRBJ1-4, the V gene TRBV6-5; no reliable D call. The ends were cut back, 4 bases at V and 8 bases at J, with 11 bases in the middle. Per the germline V gene, CDR1 is MNHEY and CDR2 is SVGAGI. The CDR3 length is 13 residues.

The CDR3 sequence: CASSAGTLGEQYF. CDR3 nucleotide sequence: TGTGCCAGCAGTGCCGGGACTTTAGGCGAGCAGTACTTC. V and J are TRBV2 and TRBJ2-7, with D possibly matching TRBD2 (6 bases). V lost 4 bases, J lost 6 bases, and 13 bases lay in between. Per the germline V gene, CDR1 is SNHLY and CDR2 is FYNNEI. CDR3 length: 13 amino acids. The entire variable domain, with the rest obtained from reference TRBV2 and TRBJ2-7, is as follows: EPEVTQTPSHQVTQMGQEVILRCVPISNHLYFYWYRQILGQKVEFLVSFYNNEISEKSEIFDDQFSVERPDGSNFTLKIRSTKLEDSAMYFCASSAGTLGEQYFGPGTRLTVT.

The chain carries TRBV6-1 and TRBJ1-6, with D unclear. The CDR3 loop spans 15 amino acids. Trimming shortened V by 6 bases and J by 5 bases, and 14 bases separated the two germline ends. In germline, CDR1 is MNHNS, CDR2 SASEGT. The CDR3 protein is CASSSRTPDNSPLHF. The CDR3 coding sequence is TGTGCCAGCAGCTCCCGAACACCTGATAATTCACCCCTCCACTTT.

J is TRBJ2-1 and V is TRBV14, with TRBD2 identical over 7 bases. Losses at the gene ends were 1 base for V and 3 bases for J; bases not matched to a gene: 6. CDR1 is SGHDN and CDR2 is FVKESK in the germline V gene. The CDR3 runs 16 residues. The chain's CDR3 is CASSQGTSRIYNEQFF. In nucleotides, the CDR3 is TGTGCCAGCAGCCAAGGGACTAGTCGAATCTACAATGAGCAGTTCTTC.

This clonotype was seen a handful of times. The chain couples TRBV6-5 to TRBJ2-1, with D hard to call. Germline V CDR1 and CDR2: MNHEY, SVGAGI. Trimming left V 6 bases short and J 6 bases short, with 18 bases between. The CDR3 extends over 15 amino acids. This CDR3 reads CASSPDWTTFNEQFF. CDR3 nucleotide sequence: TGTGCCAGCAGCCCCGACTGGACGACGTTCAATGAGCAGTTCTTC.

This chain joins TRBV27 and TRBJ2-1; 12 nucleotides match TRBD2. The CDR3 consists of 15 residues. Germline-derived CDR1 and CDR2 are MNHEY and SMNVEV (reference sequence). Trimming removed 2 bases from V and 6 bases from J; junction bases left unmatched: 2. The CDR3 reads CASSLTGLAGNEQFF. CDR3 in DNA: TGTGCCAGCAGTTTAACGGGACTAGCGGGCAATGAGCAGTTCTTC.

V is TRBV5-1 and J is TRBJ1-4, with a tentative D call TRBD1 (5 bases). CDR3 length: 15 residues. The germline V and J ends were trimmed by 0 bases and 7 bases, with 13 bases remaining between them. From germline, CDR1 is SGHRS and CDR2 YFSETQ. CDR3 loop: CASSLETGRTEKLFF. CDR3 sequence (DNA): TGCGCCAGCAGCTTGGAGACGGGACGGACTGAAAAACTGTTTTTT. Combining the CDR3 with reference TRBV5-1 and TRBJ1-4 gives the whole variable domain KAGVTQTPRYLIKTRGQQVTLSCSPISGHRSVSWYQQTPGQGLQFLFEYFSETQRNKGNFPGRFSGRQFSNSRSEMNVSTLELGDSALYLCASSLETGRTEKLFFGSGTQLSVL.

V usage is TRBV5-1 and J usage is TRBJ2-5; 10 bases align to TRBD2. The CDR3 covers 16 residues. Germline V gene data show CDR1 as SGHRS and CDR2 as YFSETQ. The V gene end was trimmed by 2 bases and the J gene end by 4 bases; junction bases not matched to a gene: 8. The CDR3 nucleotides read TGCGCCAGCAGCTTTGGAGCGGTAGCGGGAGGAGAGACCCAGTACTTC. This translates into CASSFGAVAGGETQYF.

The chain employs TRBV27 and TRBJ2-7, with D perhaps assigned TRBD1 or TRBD2 (6 bases each). CDR1 MNHEY and CDR2 SMNVEV come from the germline V gene (reference sequence). The V end lost 5 bases, the J end lost 6 bases, and 14 bases lay between the germline ends. This CDR3 is built from 13 residues. This CDR3 is CASSRYRDSEQYF. In DNA form, the CDR3 reads TGTGCCAGCAGTAGATACAGGGACTCCGAGCAGTACTTC.

This clonotype appeared a few times. This chain uses TRBV12-3 or TRBV12-4 with TRBJ2-2; 8 bases are shared with TRBD2. The trim removed 0 bases at V and 4 bases at J, leaving 4 bases unmatched. The CDR3 is 16 residues long. The CDR3 DNA sequence: TGTGCCAGCAGTTTAGCGCGGGGGGCTAGCACCGGGGAGCTGTTTTTT. Its protein product is CASSLARGASTGELFF.

The gene calls are TRBV7-3 and TRBJ2-4; TRBD1 agrees at 12 bases. In germline, CDR1 is SGHTA, CDR2 FQGTGA. The CDR3 covers 19 residues. With 6 bases clipped from V and 2 bases from J, the junction kept 14 bases outside the gene matches. This CDR3 reads CASSFTGTGGAETKNIQYF. The CDR3 DNA is TGTGCCAGCAGTTTCACCGGGACAGGGGGCGCGGAAACCAAAAACATTCAGTACTTC.